This T cell receptor (beta chain) emerged from a study of CD8+ T cells in alopecia areata. Following extraction, RNA underwent reverse transcription to cDNA, which served as the sequencing template. TCRdb's copy holds only in-frame clones and misses some; the assay was immunoSEQ multiplex PCR. Here the sample spans 100,000 to 150,000 clones, roughly three fifths being singletons. The source material was CD4+ T cells sorted from blood, sampled at week 0. This TCR was recovered from a human donor with alopecia areata.

CDR3 in DNA: TGTGCCAGCAGCCGCCAGGGACTTACCGACTACGAGCAGTACTTC. As protein: CASSRQGLTDYEQYF. The gene calls are TRBV7-2 and TRBJ2-7, with D tentatively TRBD2 (6 bases). Germline V gene lookup returns CDR1 SGHTA and CDR2 FQGNSA. This CDR3 spans 15 amino acids. V was shortened by 5 bases and J by 3 bases, with 17 bases between the two germline ends. Looking up the rest from reference TRBV7-2 and TRBJ2-7 gives the full variable domain: GAGVSQSPSNKVTEKGKDVELRCDPISGHTALYWYRQSLGQGLEFLIYFQGNSAPDKSGLPSDRFSAERTGGSVSTLTIQRTQQEDSAVYLCASSRQGLTDYEQYFGPGTRLTVT.